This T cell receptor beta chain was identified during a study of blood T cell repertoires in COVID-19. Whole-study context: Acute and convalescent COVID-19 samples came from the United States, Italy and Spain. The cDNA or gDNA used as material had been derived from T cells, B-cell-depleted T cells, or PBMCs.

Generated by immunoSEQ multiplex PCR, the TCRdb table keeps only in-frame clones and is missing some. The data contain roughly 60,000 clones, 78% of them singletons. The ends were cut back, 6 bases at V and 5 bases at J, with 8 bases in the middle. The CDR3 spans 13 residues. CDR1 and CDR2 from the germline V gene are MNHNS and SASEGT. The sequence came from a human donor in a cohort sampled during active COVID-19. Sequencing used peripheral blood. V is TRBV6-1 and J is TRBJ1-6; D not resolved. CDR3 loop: CASRILNNSPLHF. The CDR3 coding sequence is TGTGCCAGCAGGATCCTAAATAATTCACCCCTCCACTTT.